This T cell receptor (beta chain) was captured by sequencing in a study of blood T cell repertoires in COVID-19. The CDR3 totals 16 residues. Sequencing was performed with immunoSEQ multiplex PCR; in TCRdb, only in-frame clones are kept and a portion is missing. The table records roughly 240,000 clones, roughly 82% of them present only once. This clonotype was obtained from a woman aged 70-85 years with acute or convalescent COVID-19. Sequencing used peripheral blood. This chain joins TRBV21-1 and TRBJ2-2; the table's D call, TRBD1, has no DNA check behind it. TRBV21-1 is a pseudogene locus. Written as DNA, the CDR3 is TGTGCCAGCAGCTTGAAGGGGACAGGGTTCACCGGGGAGCTGTTTTTT. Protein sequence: CASSLKGTGFTGELFF.